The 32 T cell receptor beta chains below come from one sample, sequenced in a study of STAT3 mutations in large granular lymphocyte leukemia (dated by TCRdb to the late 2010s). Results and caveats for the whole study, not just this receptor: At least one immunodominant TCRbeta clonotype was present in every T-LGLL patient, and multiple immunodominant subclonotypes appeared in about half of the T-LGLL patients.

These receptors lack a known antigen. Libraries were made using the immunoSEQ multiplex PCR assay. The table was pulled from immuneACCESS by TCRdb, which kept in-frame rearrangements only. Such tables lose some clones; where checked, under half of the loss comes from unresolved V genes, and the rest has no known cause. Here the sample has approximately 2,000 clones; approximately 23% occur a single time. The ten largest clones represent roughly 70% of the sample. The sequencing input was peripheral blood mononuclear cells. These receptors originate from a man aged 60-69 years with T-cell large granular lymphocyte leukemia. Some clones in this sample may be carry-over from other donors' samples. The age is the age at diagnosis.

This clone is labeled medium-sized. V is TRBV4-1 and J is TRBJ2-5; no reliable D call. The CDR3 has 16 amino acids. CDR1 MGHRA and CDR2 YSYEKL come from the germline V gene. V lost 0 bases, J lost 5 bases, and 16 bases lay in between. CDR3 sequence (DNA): TGCGCCAGCAGCCAAGATACCGGACCCATGGAGGAGACCCAGTACTTC. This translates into CASSQDTGPMEETQYF.

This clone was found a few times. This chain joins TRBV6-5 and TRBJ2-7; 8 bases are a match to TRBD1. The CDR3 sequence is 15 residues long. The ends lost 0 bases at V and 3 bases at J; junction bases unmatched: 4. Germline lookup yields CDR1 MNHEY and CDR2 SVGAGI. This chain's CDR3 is CASSYSDDRGYEQYF. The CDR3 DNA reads TGTGCCAGCAGTTACTCGGACGACAGGGGCTACGAGCAGTACTTC.

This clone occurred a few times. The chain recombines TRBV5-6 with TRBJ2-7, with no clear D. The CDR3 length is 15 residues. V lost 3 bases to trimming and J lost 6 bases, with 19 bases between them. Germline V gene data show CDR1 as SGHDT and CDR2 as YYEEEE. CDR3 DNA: TGTGCCAGCAGCTATGGGCCCAGTTCGTCAGGCGAGCAGTACGTC. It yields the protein CASSYGPSSSGEQYV.

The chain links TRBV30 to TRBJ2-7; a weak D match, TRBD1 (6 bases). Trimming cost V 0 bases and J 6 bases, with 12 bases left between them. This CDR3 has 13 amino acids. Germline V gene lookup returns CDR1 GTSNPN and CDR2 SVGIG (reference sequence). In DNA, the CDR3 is TGTGCCTGGAGTGTGTACAGGGAAGGCGAGCAGTACGTC. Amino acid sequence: CAWSVYREGEQYV.

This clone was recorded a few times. The DNA for the CDR3 is TGTGCCAGCAGCTTAGACAGTCTAGTCACCTACAATGAGCAGTTCTTC. Amino acids: CASSLDSLVTYNEQFF. The chain uses TRBV7-8 and TRBJ2-1; unclear D gene. This CDR3 spans 16 amino acids. The germline V gene encodes CDR1 SGHVS and CDR2 FQNEAQ. V was trimmed by 1 base and J by 2 bases, leaving 12 bases between them.

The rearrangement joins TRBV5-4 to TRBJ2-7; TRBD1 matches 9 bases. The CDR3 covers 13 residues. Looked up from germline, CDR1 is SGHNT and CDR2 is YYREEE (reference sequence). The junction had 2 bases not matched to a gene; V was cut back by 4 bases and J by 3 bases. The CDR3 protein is CASSRGQGYEQYF. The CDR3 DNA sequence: TGTGCCAGCAGCCGGGGACAGGGCTACGAGCAGTACTTC.

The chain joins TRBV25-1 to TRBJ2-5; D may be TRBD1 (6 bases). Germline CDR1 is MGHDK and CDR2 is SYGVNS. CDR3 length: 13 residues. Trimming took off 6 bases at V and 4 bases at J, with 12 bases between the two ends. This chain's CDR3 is CASRVGALETQYF. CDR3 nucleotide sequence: TGTGCCAGCAGGGTGGGGGCCTTAGAGACCCAGTACTTC.

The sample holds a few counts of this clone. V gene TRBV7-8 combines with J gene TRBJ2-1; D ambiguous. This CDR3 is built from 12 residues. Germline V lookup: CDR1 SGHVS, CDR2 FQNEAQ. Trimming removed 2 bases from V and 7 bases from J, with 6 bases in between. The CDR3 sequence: CASSLQENEQFF. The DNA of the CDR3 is TGTGCCAGCAGCTTACAGGAAAATGAGCAGTTCTTC.

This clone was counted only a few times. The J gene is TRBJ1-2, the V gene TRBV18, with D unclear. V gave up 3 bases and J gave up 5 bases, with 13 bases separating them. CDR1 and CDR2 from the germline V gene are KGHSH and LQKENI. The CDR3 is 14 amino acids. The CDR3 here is CASSPDQRAYGYTF. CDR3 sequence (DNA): TGTGCCAGCTCACCCGATCAGCGAGCATATGGCTACACCTTC.

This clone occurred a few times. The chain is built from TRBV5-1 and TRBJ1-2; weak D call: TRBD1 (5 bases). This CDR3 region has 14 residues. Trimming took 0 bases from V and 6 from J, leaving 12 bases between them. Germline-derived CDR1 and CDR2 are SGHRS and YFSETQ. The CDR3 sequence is CASSLGGPGDGYTF. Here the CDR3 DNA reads TGCGCCAGCAGCTTGGGGGGACCTGGGGATGGCTACACCTTC. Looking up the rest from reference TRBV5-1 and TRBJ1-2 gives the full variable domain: KAGVTQTPRYLIKTRGQQVTLSCSPISGHRSVSWYQQTPGQGLQFLFEYFSETQRNKGNFPGRFSGRQFSNSRSEMNVSTLELGDSALYLCASSLGGPGDGYTFGSGTRLTVV.

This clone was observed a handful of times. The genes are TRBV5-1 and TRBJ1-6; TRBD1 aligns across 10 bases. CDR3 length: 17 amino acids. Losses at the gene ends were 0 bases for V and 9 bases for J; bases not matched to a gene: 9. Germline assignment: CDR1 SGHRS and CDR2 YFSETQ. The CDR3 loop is CASSLEPGQGRGSPLHF. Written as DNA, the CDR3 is TGCGCCAGCAGCTTGGAGCCGGGACAGGGGCGGGGTTCACCCCTCCACTTT.

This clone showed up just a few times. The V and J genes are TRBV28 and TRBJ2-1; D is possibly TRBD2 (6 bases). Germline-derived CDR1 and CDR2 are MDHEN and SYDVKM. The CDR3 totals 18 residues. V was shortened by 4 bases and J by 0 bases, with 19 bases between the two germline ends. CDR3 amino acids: CASSSPFPAGSSYNEQFF. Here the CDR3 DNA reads TGTGCCAGCAGTTCCCCATTCCCCGCGGGAAGCTCCTACAATGAGCAGTTCTTC.

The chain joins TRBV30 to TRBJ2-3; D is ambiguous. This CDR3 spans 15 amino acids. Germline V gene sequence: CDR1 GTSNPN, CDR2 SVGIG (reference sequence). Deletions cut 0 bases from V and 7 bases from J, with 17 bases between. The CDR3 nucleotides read TGTGCCTGGAGTGTAGCTGGGCTACAGCGCAATACGCAGTATTTT. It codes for CAWSVAGLQRNTQYF.

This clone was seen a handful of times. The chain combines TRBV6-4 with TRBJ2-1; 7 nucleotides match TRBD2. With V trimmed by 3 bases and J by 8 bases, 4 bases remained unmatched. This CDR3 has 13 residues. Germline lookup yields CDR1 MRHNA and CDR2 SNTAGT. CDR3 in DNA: TGTGCCAGCAGTGAGGCGGGAGAGTATGAGCAGTTCTTC. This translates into CASSEAGEYEQFF.

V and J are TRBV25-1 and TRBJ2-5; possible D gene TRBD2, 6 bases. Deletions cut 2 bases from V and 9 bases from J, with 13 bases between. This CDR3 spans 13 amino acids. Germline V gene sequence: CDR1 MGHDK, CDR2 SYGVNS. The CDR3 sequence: CASSELGGRAQYF. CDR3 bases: TGTGCCAGCAGTGAACTGGGGGGTCGTGCCCAGTACTTC.

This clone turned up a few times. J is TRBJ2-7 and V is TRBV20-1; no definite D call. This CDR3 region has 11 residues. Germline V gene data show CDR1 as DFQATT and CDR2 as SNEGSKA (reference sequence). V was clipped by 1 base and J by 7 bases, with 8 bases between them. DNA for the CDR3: TGCAGTGCTAGAGGGGCTTGGGAGCAGTACTTC. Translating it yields CSARGAWEQYF.

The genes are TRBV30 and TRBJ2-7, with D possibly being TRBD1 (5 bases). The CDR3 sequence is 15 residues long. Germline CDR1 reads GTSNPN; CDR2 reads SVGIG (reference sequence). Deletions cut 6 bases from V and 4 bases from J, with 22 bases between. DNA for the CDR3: TGTGCCTGCCATATTGATTGGGGCGCGAAGTACGAGCAGTACTTC. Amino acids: CACHIDWGAKYEQYF.

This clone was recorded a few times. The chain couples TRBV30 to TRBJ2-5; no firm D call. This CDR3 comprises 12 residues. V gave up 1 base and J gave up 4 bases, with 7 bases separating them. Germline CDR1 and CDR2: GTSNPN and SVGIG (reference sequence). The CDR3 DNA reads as TGTGCCTGGAGTGGGGGTCTAGAGACCCAGTACTTC. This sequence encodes CAWSGGLETQYF. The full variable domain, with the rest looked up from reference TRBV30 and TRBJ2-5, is SQTIHQWPATLVQPVGSPLSLECTVEGTSNPNLYWYRQAAGRGLQLLFYSVGIGQISSEVPQNLSASRPQDRQFILSSKKLLLSDSGFYLCAWSGGLETQYFGPGTRLLVL.

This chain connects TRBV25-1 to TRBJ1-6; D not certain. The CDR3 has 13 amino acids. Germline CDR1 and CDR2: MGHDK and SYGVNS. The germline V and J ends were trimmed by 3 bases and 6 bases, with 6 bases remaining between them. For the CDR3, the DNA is TGTGCCAGCAGTGAGCCCGGTAATTCACCCCTCCACTTT. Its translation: CASSEPGNSPLHF.

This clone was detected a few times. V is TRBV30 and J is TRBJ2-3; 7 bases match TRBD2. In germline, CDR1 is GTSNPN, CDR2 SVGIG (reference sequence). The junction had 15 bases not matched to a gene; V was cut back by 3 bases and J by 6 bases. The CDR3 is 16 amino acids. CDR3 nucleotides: TGTGCCTGGAGCCAAGGGGACTACCAGATTAGGGATACGCAGTATTTT. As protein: CAWSQGDYQIRDTQYF.

Written as DNA, the CDR3 is TGTGCCAGCAGCCAAGACGCGGCCCAAGGCTACACCTTC. Translation: CASSQDAAQGYTF. The rearrangement links TRBV14 to TRBJ1-2, with no clear D. The CDR3 runs 13 residues. Germline V lookup: CDR1 SGHDN, CDR2 FVKESK. V was clipped by 0 bases and J by 8 bases, with 10 bases between them. Filled out from reference TRBV14 and TRBJ1-2, the complete variable domain reads EAGVTQFPSHSVIEKGQTVTLRCDPISGHDNLYWYRRVMGKEIKFLLHFVKESKQDESGMPNNRFLAERTGGTYSTLKVQPAELEDSGVYFCASSQDAAQGYTFGSGTRLTVV.

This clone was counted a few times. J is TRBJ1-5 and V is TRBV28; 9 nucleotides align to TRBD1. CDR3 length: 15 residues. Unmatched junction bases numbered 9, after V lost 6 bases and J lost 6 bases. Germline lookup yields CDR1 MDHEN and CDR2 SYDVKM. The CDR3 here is CASSPWDREGQPQHF. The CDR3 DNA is TGTGCCAGCAGCCCTTGGGACAGGGAGGGTCAGCCCCAGCATTTT.

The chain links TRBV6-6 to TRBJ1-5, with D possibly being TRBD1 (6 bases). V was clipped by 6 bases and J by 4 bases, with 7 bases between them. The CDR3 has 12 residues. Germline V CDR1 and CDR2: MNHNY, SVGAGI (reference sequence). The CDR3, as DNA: TGTGCCAGCAGCCAGGGGAATCAGCCCCAGCATTTT. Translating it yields CASSQGNQPQHF.

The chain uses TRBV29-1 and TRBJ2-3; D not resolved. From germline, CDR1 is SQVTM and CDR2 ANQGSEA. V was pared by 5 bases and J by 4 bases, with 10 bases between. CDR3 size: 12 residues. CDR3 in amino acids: CSVTRSPDTQYF. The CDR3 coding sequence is TGCAGCGTTACCCGGTCCCCAGATACGCAGTATTTT.

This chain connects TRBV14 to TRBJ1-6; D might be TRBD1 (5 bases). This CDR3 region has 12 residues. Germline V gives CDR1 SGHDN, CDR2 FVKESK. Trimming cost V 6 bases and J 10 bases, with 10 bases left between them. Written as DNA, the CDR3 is TGTGCCAGCAGGGGGCTTGGGTCACCCCTCCACTTT. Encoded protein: CASRGLGSPLHF.

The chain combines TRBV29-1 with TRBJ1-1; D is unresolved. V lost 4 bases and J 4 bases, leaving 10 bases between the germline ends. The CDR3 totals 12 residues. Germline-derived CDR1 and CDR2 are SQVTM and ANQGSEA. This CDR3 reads CSVAEGLTEAFF. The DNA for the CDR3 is TGCAGCGTTGCAGAAGGGCTCACTGAAGCTTTCTTT.

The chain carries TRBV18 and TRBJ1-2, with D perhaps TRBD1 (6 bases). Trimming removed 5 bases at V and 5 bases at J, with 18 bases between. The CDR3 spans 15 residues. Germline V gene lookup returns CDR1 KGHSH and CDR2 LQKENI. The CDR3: CASSSPQGSPYGYTF. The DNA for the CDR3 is TGTGCCAGCTCAAGCCCGCAGGGGAGTCCTTATGGCTACACCTTC.

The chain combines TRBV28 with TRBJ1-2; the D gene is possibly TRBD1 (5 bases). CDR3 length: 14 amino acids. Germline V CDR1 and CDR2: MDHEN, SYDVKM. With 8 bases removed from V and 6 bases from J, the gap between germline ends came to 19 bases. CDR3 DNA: TGTGCCAGCGGCTGGGACCAAACAACACATGGCTACACCTTC. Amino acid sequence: CASGWDQTTHGYTF.

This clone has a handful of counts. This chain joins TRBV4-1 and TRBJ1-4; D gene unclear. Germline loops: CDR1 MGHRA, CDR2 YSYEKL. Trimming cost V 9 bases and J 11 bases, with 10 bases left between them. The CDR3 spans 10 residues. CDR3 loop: CASHPPKLFF. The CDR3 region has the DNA TGCGCCAGTCACCCCCCCAAACTGTTTTTT.

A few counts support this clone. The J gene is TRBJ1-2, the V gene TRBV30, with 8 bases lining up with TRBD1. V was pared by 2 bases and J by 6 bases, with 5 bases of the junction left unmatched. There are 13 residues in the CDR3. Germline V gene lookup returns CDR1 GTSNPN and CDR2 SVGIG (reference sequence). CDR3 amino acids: CAWSSGGLDGYTF. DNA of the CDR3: TGTGCCTGGAGTTCAGGGGGCCTTGATGGCTACACCTTC.

CDR3 loop: CASGLANVLTF. The CDR3 nucleotides are TGTGCCTCCGGTCTGGCCAACGTCCTGACTTTC. The V and J genes are TRBV30 and TRBJ2-6; D is ambiguous. Between the trimmed V and J ends, which lost 7 bases and 6 bases, there was a span of 7 bases. CDR3 length: 11 residues. The germline V gene encodes CDR1 GTSNPN and CDR2 SVGIG (reference sequence). Full variable domain (rest looked up from reference TRBV30 and TRBJ2-6): SQTIHQWPATLVQPVGSPLSLECTVEGTSNPNLYWYRQAAGRGLQLLFYSVGIGQISSEVPQNLSASRPQDRQFILSSKKLLLSDSGFYLCASGLANVLTFGAGSRLTVL.

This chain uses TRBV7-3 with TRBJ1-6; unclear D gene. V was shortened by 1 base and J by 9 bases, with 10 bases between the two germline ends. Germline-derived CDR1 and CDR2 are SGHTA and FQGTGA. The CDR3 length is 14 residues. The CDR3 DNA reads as TGTGCCAGCAGCTTAAAACCGCCCCCTTCACCCCTCCACTTT. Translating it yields CASSLKPPPSPLHF.